This T cell receptor (beta chain) was profiled in a study of cytomegalovirus exposure and HLA in healthy donors (dated by TCRdb to between 2016 and 2019). At the level of the whole study: According to a later analysis, the approximately 120 validation repertoires were produced on the same platform as the approximately 610 repertoires of the first cohort. The study was designed to test whether signatures of past pathogen exposure could be identified by cataloging public T cell receptors. In addition to the first cohort of 666 subjects, a separate validation cohort of 100 to 150 different subjects was used. To predict cytomegalovirus infection status, the study brought together high-throughput TCR immunosequencing, statistical association of individual TCRs with disease status, and machine learning. The investigation overall reported the following: A few of the identified cytomegalovirus-associated TCR beta chains were confirmed in vitro to be specific for cytomegalovirus antigens. Subsequent analysis determined that TCRs grouped into clusters in the first cohort also showed a tendency toward co-occurrence across the 90 to 150 validation repertoires, and approximately 94% of cluster scores exceeded 0. Across donors, most TCR sequences were observed very rarely, whereas some public TCRs were present in many individuals. In both the original and validation cohorts, the classifier was reported to diagnose cytomegalovirus status with high specificity and sensitivity. A later analysis lacked HLA typing for the validation cohort, so it scored co-occurrence in that cohort across all 120 repertoires. The study gave a list of 150 to 200 TCR beta chains associated with cytomegalovirus. According to the authors, the approach could potentially be generalized to other disease states and immunological phenotypes.

From the germline V gene (reference sequence), CDR1 is MNHEY and CDR2 is SMNVEV. There are 15 amino acids in the CDR3, from cysteine to phenylalanine inclusive. The CDR3 DNA has 45 bases and is translated from base 1. V is cut by 3 bases and J by 4 bases, and the space between the germline ends is 15 bases. Receptor amplification or capture employed the immunoSEQ multiplex PCR assay. The paper's processing steps were these. A statistical classification framework was built for diagnosing cytomegalovirus status from the catalog of TCR beta chain sequences. This is the immuneACCESS table as TCRdb keeps it, with only in-frame sequences that have V and J called. A part of the clones is gone; compared with another copy, unresolved V genes explain less than half, and the rest is unexplained. From that table come the V and J calls and clone size; the DNA was used to work out D and trimming. Recorded for this sample are fewer than 250,000 clones; roughly 85% of them occurred a single time. The ten top clones hold 5.5% to 6.5% of the sample.

The donors were included in the validation cohort of 120 subjects, a group kept apart from the roughly 700-subject first cohort. As concerns this clone: There is no known antigen for this receptor. Base-call qualities are not available, and no considerably larger clone is one nucleotide away.

The rearrangement joined TRBV27 to TRBJ1-2; the best D guess is TRBD1, with 5 bases matching. This TCR came from a woman aged 18-35 years in good health and CMV-seronegative. Sample: PBMCs. For the CDR3, the sequence is CASSLFGGGSYGYTF. The sequence in DNA is TGTGCCAGCAGTTTGTTTGGGGGGGGGAGCTATGGCTACACCTTC.